The clone carrying this TCR beta chain showed up many times. What it binds is unknown. The data are from a study of T cell responses to AZD1222 COVID-19 vaccine. Study context: Pooling was applied to second doses at about 4 or about 12 weeks.

Whole-study results and caveats: The reported proportion of spike-specific TCRs targeting unmutated variant regions was nearly half. Most donors were white British and more were female, and clonal diversity was possibly underestimated. Sampling captured repertoires only after the peak T cell response.

The CDR3 runs to 12 residues. Trimming removed 4 bases from V and 7 bases from J, with 8 bases in between. Germline V gene sequence: CDR1 SNHLY, CDR2 FYNNEI. Produced via immunoSEQ multiplex PCR; TCRdb's table is partial and in-frame only. The sample holds about 120,000 clones, approximately 89% seen once. The sequence came from an adult in good health. Sequenced material: peripheral blood, taken on day 0 of AZD1222 vaccination. The rearrangement links TRBV2 to TRBJ2-4, with D perhaps matching TRBD1 or TRBD2 (5 bases each). The CDR3 loop reads CASSGGGNIQYF. The CDR3 DNA sequence: TGTGCCAGCAGTGGGGGCGGGAACATTCAGTACTTC.